This T cell receptor beta chain was retrieved from a study of CXCR3-negative and CXCR3-positive naive CD8 T cells. About this clonotype itself: Its antigen remains unknown.

The germline V gene encodes CDR1 LGHDT and CDR2 YNNKEL (reference sequence). CDR3 length equals 17 residues. All CD8+ T cell subsets were sorted in triplicate at fewer than 350,000 cells each. Carrying UMI labels, the TRB cDNA libraries were prepared through 5' RACE. Reanalyzing the 5' RACE reads, TCRdb keeps one entry per CDR3 protein, without DNA. The sample holds over 100,000 distinct CDR3 sequences. Points from the study as a whole: Naive cells positive for CXCR3 carried more hydrophobic TRB CDR3s than CXCR3-negative ones. Memory CD8+ T cell repertoires were far less diverse than both naive subsets. For naive cells, CXCR3-negative and CXCR3-positive subsets had similar TRBV-TRBJ usage; for memory cells, usage differed. Naive subsets had comparable surface CD5, so TRB CDR3 properties gauged TCR strength.

Sample: naive CXCR3+ CD8+ T cells from blood. Documented subset: CD45RO-CCR7+CD27+CD95- naive CD8+ T cells expressing CXCR3 (TNR3+). The V and J genes are TRBV3-1 and TRBJ1-1; TCRdb selects TRBD1, and the lack of DNA leaves this call unchecked. This TCR derives from a human donor in good health. Some clones in this sample may be carry-over from other donors' samples. The CDR3 protein is CASSQDTPRAGHTEAFF.